The 24 T cell receptor beta chains presented below share a single source sample, sequenced in a study of siplizumab effects on memory and regulatory T cells (dated by TCRdb to the late 2010s). The library came from the immunoSEQ multiplex PCR assay. Drawn from immuneACCESS, this table holds only the in-frame rearrangements with V and J called that TCRdb kept. Clones are partly lost; checked studies trace under half to an unresolved V gene and leave the rest unexplained. The sample table shows more than 50,000 clones, and 85% to 95% are seen once. The ten largest clones represent around 40% of the sample. Sequenced sample: CD8+ T cells sorted from blood. All receptors come from a human donor in good health.

The chain uses TRBV7-3 and TRBJ2-2; D may correspond to TRBD1 or TRBD2 (5 bases each). V lost 2 bases and J lost 2, with 12 bases in between. This CDR3 region has 16 residues. Looked up from germline, CDR1 is SGHTA and CDR2 is FQGTGA. CDR3 nucleotides: TGTGCCAGCAGCTTATATCCGGGGACCAACACCGGGGAGCTGTTTTTT. Residues: CASSLYPGTNTGELFF.

This chain joins TRBV7-8 and TRBJ1-2, with 10 bases matching TRBD1. Germline CDR1 reads SGHVS; CDR2 reads FQNEAQ. The J segment lost 8 bases and the V segment lost 1 base, leaving 7 bases of the junction unmatched. The CDR3 is 15 amino acids. The CDR3 sequence is CASSLGDRGAKGYTF. CDR3 bases: TGTGCCAGCAGCTTAGGGGACAGGGGCGCAAAGGGCTACACCTTC.

The chain has TRBV7-9 and TRBJ2-1; D call uncertain. This CDR3 comprises 12 residues. Germline CDR1 and CDR2: SEHNR and FQNEAQ (reference sequence). Trimming took off 5 bases at V and 8 bases at J, with 10 bases between the two ends. As DNA, the CDR3 is TGTGCCAGCAGCACCCGCTTGGATGAGCAGTTCTTC. Protein product: CASSTRLDEQFF.

The V and J genes are TRBV2 and TRBJ2-1; D could derive from TRBD1 or TRBD2 (6 bases each). With 6 bases removed from V and 6 bases from J, the gap between germline ends came to 15 bases. Germline V gene data show CDR1 as SNHLY and CDR2 as FYNNEI. This CDR3 region has 14 residues. CDR3 amino acids: CASRLAKGGNEQFF. DNA of the CDR3: TGTGCCAGCAGGCTAGCGAAGGGGGGCAATGAGCAGTTCTTC.

This clone was seen only once. The rearrangement joins TRBV9 to TRBJ2-3, with 9 bases fitting TRBD2. V lost 3 bases and J lost 4; bases outside the gene matches: 15. CDR1 SGDLS and CDR2 YYNGEE come from the germline V gene. CDR3 length: 18 residues. CDR3 nucleotide sequence: TGTGCCAGCAGCGGAGGACCTAGCGGGGCGAGCGAGGCAGATACGCAGTATTTT. It encodes CASSGGPSGASEADTQYF.

The genes are TRBV5-4 and TRBJ2-1; TRBD2 matches at 10 bases. This CDR3 spans 18 amino acids. From germline, CDR1 is SGHNT and CDR2 YYREEE (reference sequence). Trimming took 4 bases from V and 7 from J; bases not matched to a gene: 17. CDR3 DNA: TGTGCCAGCAGCCGCCCCTACATTTCTAGCGGGAGCTCGAATGAGCAGTTCTTC. This codes for CASSRPYISSGSSNEQFF.

This sequence joins TRBV10-1 and TRBJ1-1; D might be TRBD1 (5 bases). V dropped 6 bases and J dropped 4 bases, with 21 bases sitting between them. Germline CDR1 reads WNHNN; CDR2 reads SYGVQD (reference sequence). The CDR3 runs to 16 residues. The CDR3 nucleotides are TGCGCCAGCAGCTACACTCAGGGTTGGGGTCCCACTGAAGCTTTCTTT. It encodes CASSYTQGWGPTEAFF.

The chain employs TRBV7-6 and TRBJ2-3; 7 bases match TRBD2. The CDR3 length is 14 residues. Trimming took 0 bases from V and 5 from J; bases not matched to a gene: 2. The germline gives CDR1 SGHVS, CDR2 FNYEAQ. CDR3 DNA sequence: TGTGCCAGCAGCTTAGCGGGAGGGGTAGATACGCAGTATTTT. This encodes CASSLAGGVDTQYF.

The chain links TRBV4-3 to TRBJ2-2; 9 bases fit TRBD2. V trimming: 0 bases; J trimming: 7 bases; junction bases outside the gene matches: 6. The CDR3 extends over 16 amino acids. CDR1 is LGHNA and CDR2 is YSLEER in the germline V gene. The CDR3 region is CASSQDRGLAGGELFF. CDR3 DNA sequence: TGCGCCAGCAGCCAAGATCGGGGACTAGCTGGCGGGGAGCTGTTTTTT.

The rearrangement uses TRBV13 and TRBJ2-1; TRBD2 matches at 8 bases. Germline CDR1 and CDR2: PRHDT and FYEKMQ (reference sequence). The CDR3 spans 16 residues. V was pared by 5 bases and J by 8 bases, with 14 bases of the junction left unmatched. The CDR3 loop reads CASSGPGTSGSHEQFF. CDR3 coding DNA: TGTGCCAGCAGCGGCCCCGGGACCAGCGGGAGCCATGAGCAGTTCTTC.

V gene TRBV6-4 combines with J gene TRBJ1-5, with unresolved D. V lost 0 bases and J 7 bases, leaving 13 bases between the germline ends. Germline V gene data show CDR1 as MRHNA and CDR2 as SNTAGT. The CDR3 extends over 15 amino acids. The DNA for the CDR3 is TGTGCCAGCAGTGACTCGGCAGACTCAGGACAGCCCCAGCATTTT. It translates to CASSDSADSGQPQHF.

This chain connects TRBV27 to TRBJ2-7; either TRBD1 or TRBD2 may fit D (5 bases each). CDR3 length: 13 residues. Germline V gene data show CDR1 as MNHEY and CDR2 as SMNVEV (reference sequence). V lost 5 bases and J lost 4, with 12 bases in between. The CDR3 DNA reads as TGTGCCAGCAGTCCCCGGGGCGGATACGAGCAGTACTTC. Its translation is CASSPRGGYEQYF.

The genes are TRBV6-5 and TRBJ2-5, with D perhaps TRBD2 (6 bases). Per germline, CDR1 MNHEY and CDR2 SVGAGI. This CDR3 is built from 13 residues. V gave up 5 bases and J gave up 7 bases, with 14 bases separating them. The CDR3 DNA sequence: TGTGCCAGCAGTGAAGGCGAGGAGGGGACCCAGTACTTC. Translating it yields CASSEGEEGTQYF.

The chain is built from TRBV6-4 and TRBJ2-6; TRBD2 is a possible D gene (5 bases). V lost 6 bases and J lost 1, with 10 bases in between. The CDR3 is made up of 15 amino acids. The germline gives CDR1 MRHNA, CDR2 SNTAGT. The CDR3 sequence is CASSEEGSGANVLTF. DNA of the CDR3: TGTGCCAGCAGCGAAGAGGGTTCTGGGGCCAACGTCCTGACTTTC.

This clone occurred once. V gene TRBV19 combines with J gene TRBJ2-1; 11 bases are shared with TRBD1. CDR1 is LNHDA, CDR2 SQIVND, per germline (reference sequence). Germline trimming cut 6 bases from V and 9 bases from J; bases unmatched to any gene: 10. The CDR3 contains 15 residues. The CDR3 sequence: CASSPSGTGGGEQFF. DNA for the CDR3: TGTGCCAGTAGCCCTTCCGGGACAGGGGGGGGTGAGCAGTTCTTC.

This clone was detected once. The CDR3 sequence is CASSPGLARYNEQFF. The CDR3 nucleotides read TGTGCCAGCAGTCCCGGACTAGCGAGATACAATGAGCAGTTCTTC. This rearrangement joins TRBV27 to TRBJ2-1, with 9 bases lining up with TRBD2. The CDR3 is 15 residues long. Germline V CDR1 and CDR2: MNHEY, SMNVEV (reference sequence). Trimming at V came to 5 bases and at J to 4 bases, leaving 6 bases not matched to a gene.

The chain carries TRBV2 and TRBJ1-1; D not certain. Germline V gene sequence: CDR1 SNHLY, CDR2 FYNNEI. The V end lost 7 bases, the J end lost 1 base, and 7 bases lay between the germline ends. CDR3 length: 12 residues. CDR3 DNA: TGTGCCAGCACCTACAAGAACACTGAAGCTTTCTTT. This translates into CASTYKNTEAFF.

V and J are TRBV5-4 and TRBJ2-7; no definite D call. Germline lookup yields CDR1 SGHNT and CDR2 YYREEE (reference sequence). This CDR3 region has 13 residues. V shed 4 bases and J shed 1 base, with 9 bases lying between them. The CDR3, as DNA: TGTGCCAGCAGCGAGGACCAGTCCTACGAGCAGTACTTC. This gives the protein CASSEDQSYEQYF.

V gene TRBV5-5 combines with J gene TRBJ2-1, with TRBD2 matching 11 bases. Germline CDR1 SGHKS, CDR2 YYEKEE (reference sequence). The V and J ends lost 4 bases and 4 bases, in that order; junction bases with no gene match: 4. The CDR3 loop spans 15 amino acids. The CDR3 nucleotides read TGTGCCAGCAGCGGGGGACTAGCGGCATACAATGAGCAGTTCTTC. Translation gives CASSGGLAAYNEQFF.

The V and J genes are TRBV13 and TRBJ1-1; no definite D call. Trimming removed 10 bases at V and 4 bases at J, with 10 bases between. The germline V gene encodes CDR1 PRHDT and CDR2 FYEKMQ (reference sequence). This CDR3 has 11 amino acids. The chain's CDR3 is CAIKRGTEAFF. Here the CDR3 DNA reads TGTGCCATCAAACGGGGCACTGAAGCTTTCTTT.

This clone was counted a single time. V gene TRBV13 combines with J gene TRBJ2-2; 10 bases match TRBD2. Germline values: CDR1 PRHDT, CDR2 FYEKMQ (reference sequence). CDR3 length: 16 amino acids. The trim removed 5 bases at V and 3 bases at J, leaving 6 bases unmatched. The CDR3 sequence is CASSTGSGRDTGELFF. CDR3 coding DNA: TGTGCCAGCAGCACGGGGAGCGGGAGGGACACCGGGGAGCTGTTTTTT.

The chain carries TRBV14 and TRBJ2-1; possibly TRBD2 for D (7 bases). The CDR3 contains 14 residues. The ends were cut back, 5 bases at V and 1 base at J, with 9 bases in the middle. CDR1 and CDR2 (germline): SGHDN, FVKESK. The DNA of the CDR3 is TGTGCCAGCAGCGGGGGGGCGTCCTACAATGAGCAGTTCTTC. Amino acid sequence: CASSGGASYNEQFF.

V usage is TRBV13 and J usage is TRBJ1-1, with 7 bases matching TRBD1. Looked up from germline, CDR1 is PRHDT and CDR2 is FYEKMQ (reference sequence). The J segment lost 0 bases and the V segment lost 2 bases, leaving 6 bases of the junction unmatched. The CDR3 runs 16 residues. CDR3 nucleotides: TGTGCCAGCAGCTTACAACTGGGACAGCTGAACACTGAAGCTTTCTTT. Protein product: CASSLQLGQLNTEAFF.

This clone was detected once. CDR3 residues: CAWRGSGNTIYF. CDR3 bases: TGTGCCTGGAGAGGATCTGGAAACACCATATATTTT. The J gene is TRBJ1-3, the V gene TRBV30; D unclear. Germline V gives CDR1 GTSNPN, CDR2 SVGIG (reference sequence). V dropped 3 bases and J dropped 1 base, with 4 bases sitting between them. The CDR3 spans 12 residues.